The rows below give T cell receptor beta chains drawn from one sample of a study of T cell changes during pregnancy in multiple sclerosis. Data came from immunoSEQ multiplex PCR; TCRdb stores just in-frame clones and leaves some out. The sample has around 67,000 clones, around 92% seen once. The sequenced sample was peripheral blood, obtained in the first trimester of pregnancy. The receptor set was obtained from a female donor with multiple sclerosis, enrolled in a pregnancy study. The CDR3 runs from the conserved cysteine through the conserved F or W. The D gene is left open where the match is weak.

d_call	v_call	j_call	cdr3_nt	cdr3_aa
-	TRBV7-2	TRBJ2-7	TGTGCCAGCAGCTTCGGCAGCGGAATCGAACTCTACGAGCAGTACTTC	CASSFGSGIELYEQYF
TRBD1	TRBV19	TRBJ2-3	TGTGCCAGTAGTATTGACAGGGCCACAGATACGCAGTATTTT	CASSIDRATDTQYF
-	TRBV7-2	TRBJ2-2	TGTGCCAGCAGCTCCAGGTTGGGAGTGGCCACCGGGGAGCTGTTTTTT	CASSSRLGVATGELFF
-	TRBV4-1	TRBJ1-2	TGCGCCAGCAGCCAAGTATTAGCGAACTATGGCTACACCTTC	CASSQVLANYGYTF
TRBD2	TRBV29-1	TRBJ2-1	TGCAGCGTGGGACTAGCGGGAGACGGCGAGCAGTTCTTC	CSVGLAGDGEQFF
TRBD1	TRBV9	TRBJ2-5	TGTGCCAGCAGCGTAGCCCCTTACAGGGGGCTTCAAGAGACCCAGTACTTC	CASSVAPYRGLQETQYF
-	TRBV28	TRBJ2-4	TGTGCCAGCAGTCGTCCAAACCGGGGGAAGGGAAACATTCAGTACTTC	CASSRPNRGKGNIQYF
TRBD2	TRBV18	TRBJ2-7	TGTGCCAGCTCACCACCCGCCGCCAGCGGGAGGATCTACGAGCAGTACTTC	CASSPPAASGRIYEQYF
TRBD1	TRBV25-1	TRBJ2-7	TGTGCCAGCAGTGTCTCCGGGACAGGGGTCGAGCAGTACTTC	CASSVSGTGVEQYF
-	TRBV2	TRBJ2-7	TGTGCCAGCAGGAAATCCGGGACAATGACCTACGAGCAGTACTTC	CASRKSGTMTYEQYF
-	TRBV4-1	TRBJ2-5	TGCGCCAGCAGCCAAGATCGAGGGTCGGAGACCCAGTACTTC	CASSQDRGSETQYF
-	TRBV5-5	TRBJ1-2	TGTGCCAGCAGCTTGGCCGGTGGGGCAGGTGGCTACACCTTC	CASSLAGGAGGYTF
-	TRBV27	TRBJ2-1	TGTGCCAGCAGCTCCAACCACTTCGATGAGCAGTTCTTC	CASSSNHFDEQFF
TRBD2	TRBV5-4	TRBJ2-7	TGTGCCAGCAGCTTGGAACCGGTTAGCGGGAGAGTTTACGAGCAGTACTTC	CASSLEPVSGRVYEQYF
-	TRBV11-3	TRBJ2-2	TGTGCCAGCAGCCCAAGGGGACAGAACACCGGGGAGCTGTTTTTT	CASSPRGQNTGELFF
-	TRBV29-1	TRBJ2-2	TGCAGCGTTGGGGGCATCATGGGGGACACGAACACCGGGGAGCTGTTTTTT	CSVGGIMGDTNTGELFF
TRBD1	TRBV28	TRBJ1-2	TGTGCCAGCAGTCAAGGGACAGGACCTGGCTACACCTTC	CASSQGTGPGYTF